This T cell receptor (beta chain) was identified in a study of T cell changes during pregnancy in multiple sclerosis. The repertoire was sequenced with immunoSEQ multiplex PCR; TCRdb's copy has only in-frame clones and lacks some. The sample carries about 60,000 clones, about 90% recorded once. V shed 6 bases and J shed 0 bases, with 23 bases lying between them. CDR3 length equals 18 residues. Germline V gene sequence: CDR1 MNHEY, CDR2 SMNVEV (reference sequence). This sample comprised peripheral blood, obtained in the third trimester of pregnancy. This receptor was identified in a female donor in good health, enrolled as a control in a pregnancy study. The gene calls are TRBV27 and TRBJ1-2; no reliable D call. CDR3: CASRRSQGSGKANYGYTF. The DNA of the CDR3 is TGTGCCAGCAGACGATCCCAAGGTTCGGGGAAGGCTAACTATGGCTACACCTTC.